This TCR beta chain was profiled in a study of T cell repertoires in cytomegalovirus infection. Overall study context: Recently identified HLA-C-restricted CMV epitopes were among the peptides used. Public signatures in TCR beta pointed to CMV infection and matching HLA type.

MiXCR, run by TCRdb on the reads, gives a single entry per CDR3 protein. The sample yields approximately 1,000,000 distinct CDR3 sequences, 31% seen once. The length of the CDR3 is 12 residues. Germline V gene sequence: CDR1 MGHRA, CDR2 YSYEKL. Trimming left V 7 bases short and J 4 bases short, with 10 bases between. This clonotype was counted only a few times. Its specificity is not known. Findings and caveats of the study: HLA-C-restricted CMV-specific TCR beta clonotypes were dominant in the ex vivo response. CMV carriers having the relevant HLA were flagged by cumulative public TCR beta family frequency.

The clonotype originates from a human donor in good health (CMV status not recorded). Some clones in this sample may be carry-over from other donors' samples. The chain couples TRBV4-1 to TRBJ1-2; maybe TRBD1 (5 bases). Sequenced here: cultured CD8+ T cells from PBMCs, sampled from culture after CMV antigen stimulation. This CDR3 reads CASTGLGYGYTF. The CDR3 coding sequence is TGCGCCAGCACAGGGCTAGGCTATGGCTACACCTTC.